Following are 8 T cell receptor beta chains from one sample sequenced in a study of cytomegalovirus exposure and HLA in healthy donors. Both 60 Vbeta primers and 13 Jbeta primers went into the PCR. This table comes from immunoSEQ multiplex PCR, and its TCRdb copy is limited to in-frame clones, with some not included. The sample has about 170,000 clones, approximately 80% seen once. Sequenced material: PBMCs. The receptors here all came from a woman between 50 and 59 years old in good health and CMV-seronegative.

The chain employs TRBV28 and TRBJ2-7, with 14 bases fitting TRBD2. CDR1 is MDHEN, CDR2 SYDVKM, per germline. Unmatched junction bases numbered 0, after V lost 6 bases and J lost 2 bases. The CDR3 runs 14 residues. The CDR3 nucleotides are TGTGCCAGCAGGACTAGCGGGGGGGCCTACGAGCAGTACTTC. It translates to CASRTSGGAYEQYF.

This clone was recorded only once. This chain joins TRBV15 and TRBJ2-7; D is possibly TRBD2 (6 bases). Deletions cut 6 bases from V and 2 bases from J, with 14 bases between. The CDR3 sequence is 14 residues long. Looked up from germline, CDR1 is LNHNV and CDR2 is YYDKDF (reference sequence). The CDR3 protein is CATSPLASPYEQYF. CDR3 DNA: TGTGCCACCAGTCCCCTAGCGAGTCCCTACGAGCAGTACTTC.

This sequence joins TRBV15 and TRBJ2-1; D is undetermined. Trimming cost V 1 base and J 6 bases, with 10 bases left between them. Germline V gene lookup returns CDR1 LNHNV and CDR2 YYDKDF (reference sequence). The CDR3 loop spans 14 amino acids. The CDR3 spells CATSRVTPGNEQFF. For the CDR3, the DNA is TGTGCCACCAGCAGAGTTACCCCGGGCAATGAGCAGTTCTTC.

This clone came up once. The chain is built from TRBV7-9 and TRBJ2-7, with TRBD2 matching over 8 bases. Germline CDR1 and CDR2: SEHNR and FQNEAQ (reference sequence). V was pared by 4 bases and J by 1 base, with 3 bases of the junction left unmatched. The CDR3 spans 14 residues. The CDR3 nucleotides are TGTGCCAGCAGCTCCGGGACTAGGTCCTACGAGCAGTACTTC. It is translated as CASSSGTRSYEQYF.

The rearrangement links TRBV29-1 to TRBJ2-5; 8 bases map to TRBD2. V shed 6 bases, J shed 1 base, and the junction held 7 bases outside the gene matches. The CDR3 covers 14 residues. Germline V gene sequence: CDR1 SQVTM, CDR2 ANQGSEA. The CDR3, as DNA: TGCAGCGTAGCCGGGACTAGGGTCCAAGAGACCCAGTACTTC. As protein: CSVAGTRVQETQYF.

The CDR3 DNA is TGTGCCAGCAGCCCGGGAACGGGGAATCAGCCCCAGCATTTT. This translates into CASSPGTGNQPQHF. The rearrangement uses TRBV7-2 and TRBJ1-5; D not resolved. Germline CDR1 SGHTA, CDR2 FQGNSA. The V and J ends lost 5 bases and 4 bases respectively, with 12 bases between them. This CDR3 is built from 14 residues.

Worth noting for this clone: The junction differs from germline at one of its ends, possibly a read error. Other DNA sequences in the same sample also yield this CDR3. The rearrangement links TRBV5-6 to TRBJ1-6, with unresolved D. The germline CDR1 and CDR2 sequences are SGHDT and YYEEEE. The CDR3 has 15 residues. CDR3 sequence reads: CASSLNPGNNSPLHF. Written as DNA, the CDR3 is TGTGCCAGCAGCTTGAATCCGGGGAATAATTCCCCCCTCCACTTT.

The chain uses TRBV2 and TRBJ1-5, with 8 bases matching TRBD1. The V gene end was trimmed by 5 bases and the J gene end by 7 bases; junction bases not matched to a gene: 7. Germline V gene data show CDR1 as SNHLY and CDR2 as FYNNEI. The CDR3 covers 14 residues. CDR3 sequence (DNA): TGTGCCAGCAGTATGACAGGGGTTCGGCAGCCCCAGCATTTT. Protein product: CASSMTGVRQPQHF.